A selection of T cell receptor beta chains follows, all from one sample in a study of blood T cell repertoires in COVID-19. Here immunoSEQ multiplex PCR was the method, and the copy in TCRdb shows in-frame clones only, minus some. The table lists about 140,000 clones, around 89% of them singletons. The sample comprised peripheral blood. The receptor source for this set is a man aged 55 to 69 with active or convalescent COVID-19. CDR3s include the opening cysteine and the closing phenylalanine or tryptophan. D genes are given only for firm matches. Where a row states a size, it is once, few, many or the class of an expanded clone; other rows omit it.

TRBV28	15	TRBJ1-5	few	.	CASSSQGYGNQPQHF	TGTGCCAGCAGTTCCCAGGGGTATGGCAATCAGCCCCAGCATTTT
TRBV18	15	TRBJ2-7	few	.	CASVPSEGSSYEQYF	TGTGCCAGCGTCCCATCGGAGGGAAGCTCCTACGAGCAGTACTTC
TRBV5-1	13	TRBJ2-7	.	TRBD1	CASSRDSRNEQYF	TGCGCCAGCAGCCGGGACAGTAGAAACGAGCAGTACTTC
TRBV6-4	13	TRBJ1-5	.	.	CASSAGLNQPQHF	TGTGCCAGCAGCGCAGGGCTCAATCAGCCCCAGCATTTT
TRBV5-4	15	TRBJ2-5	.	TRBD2	CASSFGGGARETQYF	TGTGCCAGCAGCTTTGGCGGGGGGGCTAGGGAGACCCAGTACTTC
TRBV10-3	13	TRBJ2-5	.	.	CAISDTPAETQYF	TGTGCCATCAGTGATACACCCGCAGAGACCCAGTACTTC
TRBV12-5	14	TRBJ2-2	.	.	CASGLDGNTGELFF	TGTGCTAGTGGTTTGGACGGGAACACCGGGGAGCTGTTTTTT
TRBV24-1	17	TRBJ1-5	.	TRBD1	CATPGTRDRGSNQPQHF	TGTGCCACCCCGGGGACCCGGGACAGGGGAAGCAATCAGCCCCAGCATTTT
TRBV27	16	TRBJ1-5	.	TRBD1	CASSRLGQGSNQPQHF	TGTGCCAGCAGTAGGCTTGGACAGGGAAGCAATCAGCCCCAGCATTTT
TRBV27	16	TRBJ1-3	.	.	CASKSLGTNSGNTIYF	TGTGCCAGCAAATCCCTGGGCACCAACTCTGGAAACACCATATATTTT
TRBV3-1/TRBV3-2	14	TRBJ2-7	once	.	CASSLLLTGSEQYF	TGTGCCAGCAGCCTTCTTTTAACAGGGAGCGAGCAGTACTTC
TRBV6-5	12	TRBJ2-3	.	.	CASAESTDTQYF	TGTGCCAGTGCTGAGAGCACAGATACGCAGTATTTT
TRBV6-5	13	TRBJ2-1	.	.	CASSLDINNEQFF	TGTGCCAGCAGCTTGGACATAAACAATGAGCAGTTCTTC
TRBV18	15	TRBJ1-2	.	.	CASSRGQTLNYGYTF	TGTGCCAGCTCCCGCGGACAGACTCTTAACTATGGCTACACCTTC
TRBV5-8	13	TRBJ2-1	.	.	CASSLDSYNEQFF	TGTGCCAGCAGCTTGGACAGCTACAATGAGCAGTTCTTC
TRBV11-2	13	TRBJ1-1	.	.	CASSYDRNTEAFF	TGTGCCAGCAGCTACGACAGAAACACTGAAGCTTTCTTT
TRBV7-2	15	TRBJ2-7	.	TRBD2	CASSPGGGRIHEQYF	TGTGCCAGCAGCCCCGGGGGCGGGAGGATCCACGAGCAGTACTTC
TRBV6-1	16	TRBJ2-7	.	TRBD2	CASSGGTSGGSYEQYF	TGTGCCAGCAGTGGGGGGACTAGCGGGGGCTCCTACGAGCAGTACTTC
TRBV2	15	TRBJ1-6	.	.	CASSEIGARNSPLHF	TGTGCCAGCAGTGAAATAGGGGCGCGTAATTCACCCCTCCACTTT
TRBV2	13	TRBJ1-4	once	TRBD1	CASQGGYNEKLFF	TGTGCCAGCCAGGGGGGATATAATGAAAAACTGTTTTTT
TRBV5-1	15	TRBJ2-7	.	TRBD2	CASSLYLAGANEQYF	TGCGCCAGCAGCTTATATCTAGCGGGAGCTAATGAGCAGTACTTC
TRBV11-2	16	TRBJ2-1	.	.	CASSSFVGSSYNEQFF	TGTGCCAGCAGCTCTTTTGTGGGGAGCTCCTACAATGAGCAGTTCTTC
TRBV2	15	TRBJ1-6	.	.	CASRESTGPNSPLHF	TGTGCCAGCAGGGAATCGACAGGCCCAAATTCACCCCTCCACTTT
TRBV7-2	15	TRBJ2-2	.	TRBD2	CASSFSGGADGELFF	TGTGCCAGCAGCTTCTCCGGGGGGGCCGACGGGGAGCTGTTTTTT
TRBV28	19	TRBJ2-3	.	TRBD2	CASIPSPGVAGGREDTQYF	TGTGCCAGCATTCCCTCCCCGGGGGTAGCGGGAGGTCGGGAGGATACGCAGTATTTT
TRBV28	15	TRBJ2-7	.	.	CASSSTGKGLGEQYF	TGTGCCAGCAGTAGTACAGGGAAGGGTCTGGGCGAGCAGTACTTC
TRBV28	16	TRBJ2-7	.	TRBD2	CASSLMAGGPIREQYF	TGTGCCAGCAGTCTCATGGCGGGAGGGCCGATCCGCGAGCAGTACTTC
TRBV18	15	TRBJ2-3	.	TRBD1	CASSFGTGGTDTQYF	TGTGCCAGCTCGTTCGGGACAGGGGGCACAGATACGCAGTATTTT
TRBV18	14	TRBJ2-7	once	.	CASSPSTVSYEQYF	TGTGCCAGCTCACCCTCCACAGTCTCCTACGAGCAGTACTTC
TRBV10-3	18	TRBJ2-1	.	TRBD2	CAISDASGKDSSYNEQFF	TGTGCCATCAGTGACGCTAGCGGGAAAGATAGCTCCTACAATGAGCAGTTCTTC
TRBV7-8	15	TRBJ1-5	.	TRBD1	CASSWGQGQDQPQHF	TGTGCCAGCAGCTGGGGACAGGGGCAGGATCAGCCCCAGCATTTT
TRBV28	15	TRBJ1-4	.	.	CASEGGVVFGEKLFF	TGTGCCAGCGAGGGAGGGGTCGTCTTCGGTGAAAAACTGTTTTTT
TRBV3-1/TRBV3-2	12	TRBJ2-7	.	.	CASSQRLYEQYF	TGTGCCAGCAGCCAGAGGTTGTACGAGCAGTACTTC
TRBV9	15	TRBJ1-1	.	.	CASSALQGTNTEAFF	TGTGCCAGCAGCGCCCTACAGGGAACTAACACTGAAGCTTTCTTT
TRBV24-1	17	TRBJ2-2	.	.	CATSDPGRQGLTGELFF	TGTGCCACCAGTGACCCTGGTCGCCAGGGACTCACCGGGGAGCTGTTTTTT
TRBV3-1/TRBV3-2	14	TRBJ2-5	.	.	CASSPLTEQETQYF	TGTGCCAGCAGCCCGTTGACGGAGCAAGAGACCCAGTACTTC
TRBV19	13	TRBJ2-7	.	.	CASSIWPSYEQYF	TGTGCCAGTAGTATTTGGCCCTCCTACGAGCAGTACTTC
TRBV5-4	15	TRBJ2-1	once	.	CASSPRLGLRNEQFF	TGTGCCAGCAGCCCCCGTTTGGGTCTGCGGAATGAGCAGTTCTTC
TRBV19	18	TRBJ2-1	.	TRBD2	CASSSELAGGPFHNEQFF	TGTGCCAGTAGTTCCGAGCTAGCGGGAGGGCCTTTCCACAATGAGCAGTTCTTC
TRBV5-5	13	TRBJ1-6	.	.	CASSVGGPGPLHF	TGTGCCAGCAGCGTCGGAGGCCCCGGGCCCCTCCACTTT
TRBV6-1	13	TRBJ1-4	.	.	CASSERRDEKLFF	TGTGCCAGCAGTGAACGACGGGATGAAAAACTGTTTTTT
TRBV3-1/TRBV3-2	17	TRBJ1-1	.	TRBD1	CASSQDQSGDRGRRAFF	TGTGCCAGCAGCCAAGATCAGAGCGGGGACAGGGGACGAAGAGCTTTCTTT
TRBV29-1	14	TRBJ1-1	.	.	CSVGTPTSRGEAFF	TGCAGCGTGGGAACCCCCACCAGTCGAGGGGAAGCTTTCTTT
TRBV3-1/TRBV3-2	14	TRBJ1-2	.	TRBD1	CASSHRDRAGGYTF	TGTGCCAGCAGCCACCGGGACAGGGCTGGCGGCTACACCTTC
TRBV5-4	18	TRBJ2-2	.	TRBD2	CASSSGLTSGRAGGELFF	TGTGCCAGCAGCTCGGGACTAACTAGCGGGAGGGCCGGCGGGGAGCTGTTTTTT
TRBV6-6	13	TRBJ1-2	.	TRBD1	CASRPTGNYGYTF	TGTGCCAGCAGGCCGACAGGGAACTATGGCTACACCTTC
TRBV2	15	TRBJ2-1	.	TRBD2	CASTLRGGRANEQFF	TGTGCCAGCACGTTAAGAGGCGGGAGGGCCAATGAGCAGTTCTTC